The sequence of this TCR beta chain was determined in a study of T cells in Graves' hyperthyroidism and ophthalmopathy. General observations from the study: Blood also held most thyroid clonotypes expanded beyond 0.001.

This clonotype was seen a handful of times. No antigen is known for it. There were TCR beta CDR3 regions amplified from RNA transcripts. Researchers ran a first-round RT-PCR on the TCR CDR3 using the HTBI primer set. One entry per CDR3 protein, called by TCRdb with MiXCR from the multiplex PCR reads. The sample holds about 540,000 distinct CDR3 sequences, more than 45% seen once. Germline-derived CDR1 and CDR2 are SGHVS and FQNEAQ. The ends lost 5 bases at V and 9 bases at J; junction bases unmatched: 13. The CDR3 consists of 16 residues. If no ophthalmopathy progression occurred within 18 months, Graves' hyperthyroidism was stable.

Sequencing was performed on peripheral blood or thyroid tissue (not recorded which). This sequence originates from a woman aged 18-30 years with Graves' hyperthyroidism. This chain links TRBV7-8 with TRBJ2-3, with 11 bases aligning to TRBD2. The CDR3 loop reads CASSPPRGLAGLTQYF. The CDR3 coding sequence is TGTGCCAGCAGCCCACCCCGCGGACTAGCGGGCTTAACGCAGTATTTT.